In this sample, the clone carrying this T cell receptor beta chain turned up many times. This CDR3 has 13 amino acids. Trimming removed 3 bases from V and 3 bases from J; junction bases left unmatched: 2. Looked up from germline, CDR1 is SEHNR and CDR2 is FQNEAQ (reference sequence). This sample stems from a study of T-cell memory formation after mild COVID-19. Study as a whole: In these data, TCR clusters were largely donor specific.

TCRdb redid the calling of the 5' RACE reads with MiXCR, one entry per CDR3 protein. The table shows around 300,000 distinct CDR3 sequences, with approximately 13% occurring only once. The clonotype comes from a young man who had mild COVID-19 (a few samples of this study predate the infection). Cell type and time point are not known. The chain combines TRBV7-9 with TRBJ2-7; 7 bases align to TRBD1. Sequenced sample: PBMCs or a T cell subset sorted from them (not recorded which). The CDR3 loop reads CASSLYRGYEQYF. DNA for the CDR3: TGTGCCAGCAGCTTGTACAGGGGCTACGAGCAGTACTTC.